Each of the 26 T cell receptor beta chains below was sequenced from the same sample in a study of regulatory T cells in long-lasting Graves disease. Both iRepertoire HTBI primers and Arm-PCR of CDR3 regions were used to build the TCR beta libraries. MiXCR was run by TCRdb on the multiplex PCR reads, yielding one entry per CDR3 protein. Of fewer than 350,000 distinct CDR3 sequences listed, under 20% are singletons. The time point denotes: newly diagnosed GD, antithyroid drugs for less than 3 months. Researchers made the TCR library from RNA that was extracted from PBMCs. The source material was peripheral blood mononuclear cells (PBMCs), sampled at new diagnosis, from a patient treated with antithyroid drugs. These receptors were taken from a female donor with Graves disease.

The CDR3 spells CASSFGLRDSSYEQYF. CDR3 nucleotides: TGTGCCAGCAGTTTCGGACTCCGGGACAGCTCCTACGAGCAGTACTTC. This sequence joins TRBV28 and TRBJ2-7; 7 bases are shared with TRBD1. Trimming took 3 bases from V and 0 from J; bases not matched to a gene: 8. Looked up from germline, CDR1 is MDHEN and CDR2 is SYDVKM. CDR3 length: 16 residues.

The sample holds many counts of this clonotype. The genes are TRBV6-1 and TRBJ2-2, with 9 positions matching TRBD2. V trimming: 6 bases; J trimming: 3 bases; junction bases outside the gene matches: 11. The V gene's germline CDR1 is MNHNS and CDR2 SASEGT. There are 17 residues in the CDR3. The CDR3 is CASSWDVAGEDTGELFF. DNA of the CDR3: TGTGCCAGCAGCTGGGACGTAGCGGGAGAGGACACCGGGGAGCTGTTTTTT.

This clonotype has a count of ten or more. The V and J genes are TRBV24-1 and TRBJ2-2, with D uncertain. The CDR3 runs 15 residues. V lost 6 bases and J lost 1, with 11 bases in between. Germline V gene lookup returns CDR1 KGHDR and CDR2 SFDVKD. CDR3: CATSRADLNTGELFF. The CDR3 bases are TGTGCCACCAGTAGGGCAGACCTGAACACCGGGGAGCTGTTTTTT.

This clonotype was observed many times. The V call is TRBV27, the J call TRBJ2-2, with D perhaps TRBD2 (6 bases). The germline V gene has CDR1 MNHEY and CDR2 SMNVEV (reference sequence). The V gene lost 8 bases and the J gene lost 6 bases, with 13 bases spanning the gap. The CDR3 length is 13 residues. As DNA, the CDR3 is TGTGCCAGCGGGCGGGACGGTGCCGGGGAGCTGTTTTTT. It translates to CASGRDGAGELFF.

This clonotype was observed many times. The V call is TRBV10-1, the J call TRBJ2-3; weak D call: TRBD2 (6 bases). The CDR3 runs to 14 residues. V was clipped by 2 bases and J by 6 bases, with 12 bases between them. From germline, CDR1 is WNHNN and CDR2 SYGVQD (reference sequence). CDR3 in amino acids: CASSEAGLGDTQYF. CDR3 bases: TGCGCCAGCAGTGAGGCGGGACTGGGGGATACGCAGTATTTT.

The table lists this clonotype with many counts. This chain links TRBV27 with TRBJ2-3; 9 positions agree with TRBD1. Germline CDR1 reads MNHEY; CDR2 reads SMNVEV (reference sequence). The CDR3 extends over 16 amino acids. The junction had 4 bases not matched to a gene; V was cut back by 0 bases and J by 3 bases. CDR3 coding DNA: TGTGCCAGCAGTTTATCGAGGACAGGGGTGACAGATACGCAGTATTTT. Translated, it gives CASSLSRTGVTDTQYF.

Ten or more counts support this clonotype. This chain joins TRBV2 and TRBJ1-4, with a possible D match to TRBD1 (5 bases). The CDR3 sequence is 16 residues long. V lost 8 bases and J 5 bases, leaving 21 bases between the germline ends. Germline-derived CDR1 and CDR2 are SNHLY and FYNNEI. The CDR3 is CASLGRVGQWNEKLFF. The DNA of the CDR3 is TGTGCCAGCCTGGGCAGGGTGGGCCAGTGGAATGAAAAACTGTTTTTT.

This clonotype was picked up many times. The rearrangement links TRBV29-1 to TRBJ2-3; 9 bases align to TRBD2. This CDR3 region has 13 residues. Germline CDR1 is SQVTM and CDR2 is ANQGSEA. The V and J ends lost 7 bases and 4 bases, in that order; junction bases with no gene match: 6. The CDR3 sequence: CSAPAGGPDTQYF. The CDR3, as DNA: TGCAGCGCCCCGGCGGGAGGGCCAGATACGCAGTATTTT.

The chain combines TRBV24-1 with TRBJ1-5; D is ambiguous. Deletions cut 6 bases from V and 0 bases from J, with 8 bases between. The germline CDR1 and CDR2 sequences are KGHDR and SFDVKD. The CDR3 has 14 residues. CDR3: CATSPAASNQPQHF. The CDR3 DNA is TGTGCCACCAGTCCGGCAGCTAGCAATCAGCCCCAGCATTTT.

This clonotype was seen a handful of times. The CDR3 sequence is CASSNLAGALEQYF. CDR3 DNA sequence: TGTGCCAGCAGCAATCTAGCGGGAGCTCTCGAGCAGTACTTC. The gene calls are TRBV3-1 and TRBJ2-7; 10 bases map to TRBD2. J gave up 6 bases and V 5 bases, and 7 bases lay outside the gene matches. The CDR3 loop spans 14 amino acids. Germline CDR1 reads LGHDT; CDR2 reads YNNKEL (reference sequence).

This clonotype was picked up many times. The chain's CDR3 is CASSTDPPGGIGDTQYF. The CDR3 bases are TGTGCCAGCAGCACCGACCCGCCGGGCGGGATAGGAGATACGCAGTATTTT. The V and J genes are TRBV6-1 and TRBJ2-3, with D possibly matching TRBD2 (6 bases). There are 17 residues in the CDR3. V was clipped by 6 bases and J by 5 bases, with 24 bases between them. CDR1 is MNHNS, CDR2 SASEGT, per germline.

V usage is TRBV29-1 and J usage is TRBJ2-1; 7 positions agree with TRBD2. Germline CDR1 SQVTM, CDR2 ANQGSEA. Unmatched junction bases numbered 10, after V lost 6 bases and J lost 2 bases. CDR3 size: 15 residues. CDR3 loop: CSVPLWGGTYNEQFF. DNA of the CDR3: TGCAGCGTCCCTCTTTGGGGGGGTACCTACAATGAGCAGTTCTTC.

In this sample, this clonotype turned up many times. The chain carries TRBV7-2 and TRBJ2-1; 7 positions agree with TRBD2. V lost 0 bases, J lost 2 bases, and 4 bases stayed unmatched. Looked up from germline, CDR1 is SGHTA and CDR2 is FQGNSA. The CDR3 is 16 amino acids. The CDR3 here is CASSLAGGPPYNEQFF. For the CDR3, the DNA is TGTGCCAGCAGCTTAGCGGGAGGGCCGCCCTACAATGAGCAGTTCTTC.

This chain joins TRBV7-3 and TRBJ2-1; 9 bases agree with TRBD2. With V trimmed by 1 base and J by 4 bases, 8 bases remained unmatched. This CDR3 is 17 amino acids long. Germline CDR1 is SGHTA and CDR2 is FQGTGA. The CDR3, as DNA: TGTGCCAGCAGCTTAAATGGGGCTAGCGGGGTTTACAATGAGCAGTTCTTC. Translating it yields CASSLNGASGVYNEQFF.

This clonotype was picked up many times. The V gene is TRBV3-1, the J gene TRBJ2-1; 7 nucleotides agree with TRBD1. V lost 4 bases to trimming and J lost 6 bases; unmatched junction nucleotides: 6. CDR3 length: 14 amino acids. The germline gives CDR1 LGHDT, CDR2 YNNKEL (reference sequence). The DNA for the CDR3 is TGTGCCAGCAGCCGACAGGGCTATGGCAATGAGCAGTTCTTC. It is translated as CASSRQGYGNEQFF.

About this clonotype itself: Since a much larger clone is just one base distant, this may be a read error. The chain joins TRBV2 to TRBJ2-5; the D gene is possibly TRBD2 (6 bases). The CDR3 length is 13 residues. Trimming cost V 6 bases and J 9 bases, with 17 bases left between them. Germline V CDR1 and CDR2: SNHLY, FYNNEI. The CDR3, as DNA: TGTGCCAGCAGCCAATGGTTGAGGGAGGCCCAGTACTTC. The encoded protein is CASSQWLREAQYF.

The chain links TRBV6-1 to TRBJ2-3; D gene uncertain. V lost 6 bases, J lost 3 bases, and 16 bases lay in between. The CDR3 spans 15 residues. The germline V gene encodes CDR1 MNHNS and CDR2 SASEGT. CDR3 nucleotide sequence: TGTGCCAGCAGCGGGTTGGGGTTTGGTACAGATACGCAGTATTTT. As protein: CASSGLGFGTDTQYF.

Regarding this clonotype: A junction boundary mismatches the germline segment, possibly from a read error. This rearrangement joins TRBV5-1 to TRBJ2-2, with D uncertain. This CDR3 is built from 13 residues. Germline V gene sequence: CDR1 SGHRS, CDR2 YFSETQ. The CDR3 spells CASSLHQTGELFF. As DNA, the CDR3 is TGTGCCAGCAGCTTGCATCAGACCGGGGAGCTGTTTTTT.

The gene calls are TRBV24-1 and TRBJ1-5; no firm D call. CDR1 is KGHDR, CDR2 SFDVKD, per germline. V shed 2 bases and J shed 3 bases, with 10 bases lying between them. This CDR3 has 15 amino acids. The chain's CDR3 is CATSDSTEYNQPQHF. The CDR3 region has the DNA TGTGCCACCAGTGATTCGACGGAATACAATCAGCCCCAGCATTTT.

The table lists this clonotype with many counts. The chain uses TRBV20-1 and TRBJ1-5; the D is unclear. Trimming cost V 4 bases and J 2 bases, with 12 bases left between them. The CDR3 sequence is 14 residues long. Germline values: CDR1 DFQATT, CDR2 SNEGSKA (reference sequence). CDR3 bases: TGCAGTGCTAAAGCGGCCTTGGGCAATCAGCCCCAGCATTTT. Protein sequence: CSAKAALGNQPQHF.

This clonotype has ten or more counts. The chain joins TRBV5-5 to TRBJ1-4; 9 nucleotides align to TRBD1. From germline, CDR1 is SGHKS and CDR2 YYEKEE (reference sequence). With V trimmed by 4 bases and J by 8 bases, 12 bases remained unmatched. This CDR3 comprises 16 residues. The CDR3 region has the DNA TGTGCCAGCAGCGCCGCACGGCGGACAGGGGCCGAAAAACTGTTTTTT. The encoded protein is CASSAARRTGAEKLFF.

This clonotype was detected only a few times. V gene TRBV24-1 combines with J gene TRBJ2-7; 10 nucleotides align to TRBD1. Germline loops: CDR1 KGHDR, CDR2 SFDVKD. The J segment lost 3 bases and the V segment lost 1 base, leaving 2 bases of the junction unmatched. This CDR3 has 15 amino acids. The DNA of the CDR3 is TGTGCCACCAGTGATTTTGGGGACAGGGGCTACGAGCAGTACTTC. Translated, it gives CATSDFGDRGYEQYF.

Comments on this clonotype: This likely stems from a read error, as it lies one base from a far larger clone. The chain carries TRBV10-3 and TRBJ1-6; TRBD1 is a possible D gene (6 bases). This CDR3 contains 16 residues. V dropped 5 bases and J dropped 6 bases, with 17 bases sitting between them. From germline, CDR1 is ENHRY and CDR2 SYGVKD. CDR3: CAISYSMMGANSPLHF. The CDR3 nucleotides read TGTGCCATCAGTTACTCTATGATGGGGGCTAATTCACCCCTCCACTTT.

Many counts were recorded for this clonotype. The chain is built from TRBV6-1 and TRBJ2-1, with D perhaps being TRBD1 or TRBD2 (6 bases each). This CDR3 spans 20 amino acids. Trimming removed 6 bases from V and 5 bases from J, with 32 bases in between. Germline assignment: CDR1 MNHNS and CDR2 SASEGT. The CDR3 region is CASRPTTRGLAEGVDNEQFF. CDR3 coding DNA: TGTGCCAGCAGACCAACTACCCGGGGCTTAGCGGAGGGGGTGGACAATGAGCAGTTCTTC.

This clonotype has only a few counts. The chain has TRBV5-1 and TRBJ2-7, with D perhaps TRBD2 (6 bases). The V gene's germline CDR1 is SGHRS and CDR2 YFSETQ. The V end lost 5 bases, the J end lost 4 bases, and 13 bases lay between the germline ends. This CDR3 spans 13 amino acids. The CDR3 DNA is TGCGCCAGCAGGTACGGGAGTGGGTACGAGCAGTACTTC. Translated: CASRYGSGYEQYF.

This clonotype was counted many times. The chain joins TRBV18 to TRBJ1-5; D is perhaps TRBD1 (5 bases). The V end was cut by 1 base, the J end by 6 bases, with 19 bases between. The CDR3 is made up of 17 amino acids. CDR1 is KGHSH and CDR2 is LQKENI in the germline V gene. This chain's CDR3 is CASSPRGGRQGGQPQHF. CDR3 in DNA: TGTGCCAGCTCACCACGAGGAGGACGGCAGGGAGGTCAGCCCCAGCATTTT.